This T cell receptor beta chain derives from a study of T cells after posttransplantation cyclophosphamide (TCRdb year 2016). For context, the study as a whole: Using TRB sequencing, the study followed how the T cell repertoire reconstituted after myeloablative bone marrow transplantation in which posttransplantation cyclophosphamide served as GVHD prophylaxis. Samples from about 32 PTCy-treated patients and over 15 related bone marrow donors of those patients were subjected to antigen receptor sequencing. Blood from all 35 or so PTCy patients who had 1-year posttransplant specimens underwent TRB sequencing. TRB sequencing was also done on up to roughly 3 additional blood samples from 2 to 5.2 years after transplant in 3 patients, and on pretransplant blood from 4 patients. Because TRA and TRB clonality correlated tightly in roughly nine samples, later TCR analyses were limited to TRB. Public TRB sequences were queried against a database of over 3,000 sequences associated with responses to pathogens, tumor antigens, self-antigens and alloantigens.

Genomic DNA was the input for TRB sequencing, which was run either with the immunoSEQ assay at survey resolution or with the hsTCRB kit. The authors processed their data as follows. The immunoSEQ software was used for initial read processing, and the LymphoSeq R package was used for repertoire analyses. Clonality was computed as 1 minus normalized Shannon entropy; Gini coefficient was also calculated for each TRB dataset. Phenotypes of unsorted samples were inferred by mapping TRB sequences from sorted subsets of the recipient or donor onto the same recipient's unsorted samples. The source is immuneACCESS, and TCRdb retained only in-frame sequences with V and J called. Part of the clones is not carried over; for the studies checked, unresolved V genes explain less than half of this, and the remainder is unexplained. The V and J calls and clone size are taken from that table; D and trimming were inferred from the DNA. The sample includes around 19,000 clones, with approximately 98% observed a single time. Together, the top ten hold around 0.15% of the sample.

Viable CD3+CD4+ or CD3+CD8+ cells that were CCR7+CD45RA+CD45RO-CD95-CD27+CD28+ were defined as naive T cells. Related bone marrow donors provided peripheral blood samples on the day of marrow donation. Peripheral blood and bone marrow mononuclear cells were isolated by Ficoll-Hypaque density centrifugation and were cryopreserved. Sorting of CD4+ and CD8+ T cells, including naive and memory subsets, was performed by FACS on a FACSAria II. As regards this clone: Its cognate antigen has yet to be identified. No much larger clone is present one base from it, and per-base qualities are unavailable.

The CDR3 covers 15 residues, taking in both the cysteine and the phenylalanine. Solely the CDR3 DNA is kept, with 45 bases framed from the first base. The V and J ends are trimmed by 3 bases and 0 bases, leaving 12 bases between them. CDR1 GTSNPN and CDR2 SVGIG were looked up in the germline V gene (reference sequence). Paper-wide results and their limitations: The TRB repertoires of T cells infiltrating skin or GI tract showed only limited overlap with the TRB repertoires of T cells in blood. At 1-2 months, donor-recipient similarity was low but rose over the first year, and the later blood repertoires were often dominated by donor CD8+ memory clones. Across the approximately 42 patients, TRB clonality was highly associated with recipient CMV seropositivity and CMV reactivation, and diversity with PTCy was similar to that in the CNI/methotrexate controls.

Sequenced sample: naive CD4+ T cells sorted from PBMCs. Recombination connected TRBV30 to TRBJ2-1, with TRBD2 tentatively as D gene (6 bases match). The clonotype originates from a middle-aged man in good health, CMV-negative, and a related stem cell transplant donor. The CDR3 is CAWRPPGDSYNEQFF. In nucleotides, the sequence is TGTGCCTGGAGGCCCCCGGGGGACTCCTACAATGAGCAGTTCTTC. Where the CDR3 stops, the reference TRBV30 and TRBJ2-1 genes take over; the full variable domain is SQTIHQWPATLVQPVGSPLSLECTVEGTSNPNLYWYRQAAGRGLQLLFYSVGIGQISSEVPQNLSASRPQDRQFILSSKKLLLSDSGFYLCAWRPPGDSYNEQFFGPGTRLTVL.